This paragraph reports one T cell receptor beta chain. Its antigen is not yet known. No much larger clone exists at a distance of one base, and base qualities are not known. The immunoSEQ Assay, a bias-controlled multiplex PCR, was used to amplify TCRbeta CDR3 regions from genomic DNA. The paper's data handling went like this. The number of nucleated cells in each sample was estimated from the amplification of reference gene primers within the assay. To quantify the absolute abundance of each unique TCRbeta CDR3 rearrangement, sequence reads were collapsed and filtered. For each sample, productive Simpson clonality was calculated as the square root of Simpson's diversity index over productive rearrangements. The table comes from immuneACCESS by way of TCRdb, which keeps in-frame sequences with V and J called. Part of the clones is missing from these tables; in studies checked, under half for an unresolved V gene and the rest for unknown reasons. That table is the source of V, J and clone size, and D and trimming were worked out from the DNA. This sample lists roughly 79,000 clones; roughly 86% were detected once. Around 6.3% of the sample is held by the ten biggest clonotypes.

This record comes from a study of blood T cell repertoires in COVID-19 (dated by TCRdb to 2020 to 2022). Study-level background: Samples from collaborators originated in the United States, Italy and Spain and spanned both the acute and convalescent phases of COVID-19. Where available, HLA class I and class II types were taken from metadata supplied by the sample provider and were not determined by assay-based typing. Sample metadata almost always included a de-identified subject ID, COVID-19 status, age in years and sex. The prospective study material was composed of cDNA or gDNA derived from T cells, B-cell-depleted T cells, or PBMCs. Samples were obtained from the ongoing ImmuneRACE study (first 160 participants) and from some 1,300 subjects provided by 6 global collaborators. The dataset comprised deeply sampled blood TCRbeta repertoires from subjects exposed to, actively infected with, or recovered from COVID-19. The repertoires were released in a freely available public database intended as a resource for research on the immune response to SARS-CoV-2.

CDR1 MDHEN and CDR2 SYDVKM were looked up in the germline V gene. The CDR3 sequence holds 12 residues, the cysteine and phenylalanine included. This entry keeps only the CDR3 DNA: 36 bases, framed from base 1. Unmatched junction bases come to 4, with V trimmed by 10 bases and J by 7 bases. Collaborating institutions collected whole blood in K2EDTA tubes following their own protocols. For TCRbeta analysis, collaborators shipped samples as frozen whole blood, isolated PBMCs, or DNA extracted from either of those sample types. General study outcomes and caveats: Clinical and demographic metadata were provided uncurated, with the amount varying by source and participant.

The sequence was obtained from a woman in her forties or fifties with acute or convalescent COVID-19. Source material: peripheral blood. The rearrangement joined TRBV28 to TRBJ1-2; 12 central nucleotides agree with TRBD1. The DNA sequence is TGTGCCATCCGGGACAGGGGGCCTGGCTACACCTTC. Protein translation: CAIRDRGPGYTF.